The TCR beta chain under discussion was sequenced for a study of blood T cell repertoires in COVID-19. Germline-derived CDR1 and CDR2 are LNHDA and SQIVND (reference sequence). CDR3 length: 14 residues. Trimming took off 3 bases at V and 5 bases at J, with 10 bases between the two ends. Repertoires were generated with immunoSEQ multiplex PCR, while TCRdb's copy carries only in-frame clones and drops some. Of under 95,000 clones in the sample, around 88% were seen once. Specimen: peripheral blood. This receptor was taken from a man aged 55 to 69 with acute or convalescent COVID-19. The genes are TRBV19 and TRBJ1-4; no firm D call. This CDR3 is CASSMGGKNEKLFF. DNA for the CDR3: TGTGCCAGTAGTATGGGAGGGAAGAATGAAAAACTGTTTTTT. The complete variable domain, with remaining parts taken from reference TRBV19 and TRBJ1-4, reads DGGITQSPKYLFRKEGQNVTLSCEQNLNHDAMYWYRQDPGQGLRLIYYSQIVNDFQKGDIAEGYSVSREKKESFPLTVTSAQKNPTAFYLCASSMGGKNEKLFFGSGTQLSVL.